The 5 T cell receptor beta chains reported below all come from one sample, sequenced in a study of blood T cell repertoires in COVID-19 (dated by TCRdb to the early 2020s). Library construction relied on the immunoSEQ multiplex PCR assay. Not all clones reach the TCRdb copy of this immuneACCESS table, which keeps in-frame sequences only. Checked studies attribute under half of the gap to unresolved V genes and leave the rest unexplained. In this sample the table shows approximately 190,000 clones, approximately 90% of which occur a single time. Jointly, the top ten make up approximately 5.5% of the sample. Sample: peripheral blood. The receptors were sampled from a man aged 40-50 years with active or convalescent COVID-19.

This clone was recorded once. The chain's CDR3 is CASSLLSGGGPGELFF. The CDR3 nucleotides are TGTGCCAGCAGCTTATTAAGCGGGGGCGGGCCCGGGGAGCTGTTTTTT. This rearrangement joins TRBV7-2 to TRBJ2-2; 8 bases line up with TRBD2. CDR1 and CDR2 from the germline V gene are SGHTA and FQGNSA. The CDR3 runs 16 residues. Trimming cost V 2 bases and J 6 bases; bases outside gene matches: 8. The whole variable domain, remainder taken from reference TRBV7-2 and TRBJ2-2, is GAGVSQSPSNKVTEKGKDVELRCDPISGHTALYWYRQSLGQGLEFLIYFQGNSAPDKSGLPSDRFSAERTGGSVSTLTIQRTQQEDSAVYLCASSLLSGGGPGELFFGEGSRLTVL.

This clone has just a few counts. The CDR3 DNA sequence: TGTGCCAGCAGCTTAGACACTAGGGATGGCTATGGCTACACCTTC. Protein sequence: CASSLDTRDGYGYTF. The rearrangement joins TRBV7-2 to TRBJ1-2; D not certain. Per the germline V gene, CDR1 is SGHTA and CDR2 is FQGNSA. This CDR3 region has 15 residues. V lost 1 base and J 4 bases, leaving 13 bases between the germline ends.

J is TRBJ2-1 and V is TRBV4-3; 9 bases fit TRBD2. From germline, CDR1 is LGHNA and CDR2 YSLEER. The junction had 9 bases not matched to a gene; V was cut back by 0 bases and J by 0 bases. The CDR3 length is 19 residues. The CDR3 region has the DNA TGCGCCAGCAGCCAAGAGAGCGGGGGGACCCTAAGCTCCTACAATGAGCAGTTCTTC. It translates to CASSQESGGTLSSYNEQFF.

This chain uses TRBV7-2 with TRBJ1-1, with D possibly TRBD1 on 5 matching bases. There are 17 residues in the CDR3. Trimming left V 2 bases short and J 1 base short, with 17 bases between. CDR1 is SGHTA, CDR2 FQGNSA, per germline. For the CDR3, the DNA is TGTGCCAGCAGCTTATGGACATCTCCCTGGGGGAACACTGAAGCTTTCTTT. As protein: CASSLWTSPWGNTEAFF.

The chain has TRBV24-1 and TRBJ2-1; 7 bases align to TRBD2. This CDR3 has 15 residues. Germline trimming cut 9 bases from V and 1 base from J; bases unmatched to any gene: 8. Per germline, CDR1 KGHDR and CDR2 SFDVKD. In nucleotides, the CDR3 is TGTGCCACCGAAGGCGGGAGATCGTCCTACAATGAGCAGTTCTTC. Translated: CATEGGRSSYNEQFF.